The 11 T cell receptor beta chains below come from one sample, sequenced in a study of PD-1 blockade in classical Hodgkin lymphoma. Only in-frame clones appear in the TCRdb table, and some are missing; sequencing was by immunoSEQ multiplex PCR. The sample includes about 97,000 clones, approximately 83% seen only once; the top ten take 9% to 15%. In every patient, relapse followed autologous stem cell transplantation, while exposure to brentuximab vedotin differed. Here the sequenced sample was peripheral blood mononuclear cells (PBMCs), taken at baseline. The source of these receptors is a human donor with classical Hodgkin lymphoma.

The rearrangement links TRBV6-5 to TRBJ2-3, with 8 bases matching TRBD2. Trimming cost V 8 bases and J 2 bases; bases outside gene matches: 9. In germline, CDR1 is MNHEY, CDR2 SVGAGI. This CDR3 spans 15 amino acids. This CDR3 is CASSPTSGITDTQYF. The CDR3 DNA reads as TGTGCCAGCTCACCAACTAGCGGAATCACAGATACGCAGTATTTT.

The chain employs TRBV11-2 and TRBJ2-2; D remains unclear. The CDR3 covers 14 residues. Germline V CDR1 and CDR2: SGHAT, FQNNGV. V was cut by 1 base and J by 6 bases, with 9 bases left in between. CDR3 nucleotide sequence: TGTGCCAGCAGCTTAGTAGGCCCTTCCGGGGAGCTGTTTTTT. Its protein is CASSLVGPSGELFF.

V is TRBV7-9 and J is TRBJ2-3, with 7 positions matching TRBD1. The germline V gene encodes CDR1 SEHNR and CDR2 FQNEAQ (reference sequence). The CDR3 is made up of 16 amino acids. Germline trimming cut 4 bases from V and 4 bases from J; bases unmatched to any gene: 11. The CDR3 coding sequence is TGTGCCAGCAGCTCCGAAGACAGGGCACCACCAGATACGCAGTATTTT. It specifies CASSSEDRAPPDTQYF.

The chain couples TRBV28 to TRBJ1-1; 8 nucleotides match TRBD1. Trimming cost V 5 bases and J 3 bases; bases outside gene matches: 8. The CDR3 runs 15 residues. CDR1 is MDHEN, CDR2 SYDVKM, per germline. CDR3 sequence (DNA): TGTGCCAGCAGTGTCCAAGACAGGGGAGACACTGAAGCTTTCTTT. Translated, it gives CASSVQDRGDTEAFF.

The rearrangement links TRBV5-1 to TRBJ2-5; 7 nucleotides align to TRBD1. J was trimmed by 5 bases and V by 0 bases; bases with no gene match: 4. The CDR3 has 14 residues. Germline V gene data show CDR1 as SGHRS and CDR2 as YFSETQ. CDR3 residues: CASSLGGGWETQYF. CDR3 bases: TGCGCCAGCAGCTTGGGAGGGGGCTGGGAGACCCAGTACTTC.

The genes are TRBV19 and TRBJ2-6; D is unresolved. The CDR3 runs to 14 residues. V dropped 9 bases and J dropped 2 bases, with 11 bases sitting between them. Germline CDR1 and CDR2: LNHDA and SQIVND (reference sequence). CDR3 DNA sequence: TGTGCCAGCCATATCGGTACTGGGGCCAACGTCCTGACTTTC. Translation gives CASHIGTGANVLTF.

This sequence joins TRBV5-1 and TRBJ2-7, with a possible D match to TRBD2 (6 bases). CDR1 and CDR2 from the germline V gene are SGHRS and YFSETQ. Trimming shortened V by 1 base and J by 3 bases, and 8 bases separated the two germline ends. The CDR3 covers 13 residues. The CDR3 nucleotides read TGCGCCAGCAGCTTGAGTAGCGGCTACGAGCAGTACTTC. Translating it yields CASSLSSGYEQYF.

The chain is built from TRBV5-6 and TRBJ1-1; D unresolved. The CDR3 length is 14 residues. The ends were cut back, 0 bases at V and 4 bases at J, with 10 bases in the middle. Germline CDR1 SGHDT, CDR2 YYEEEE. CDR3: CASSLVSRATEAFF. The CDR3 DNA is TGTGCCAGCAGCTTGGTGTCTAGGGCCACTGAAGCTTTCTTT.

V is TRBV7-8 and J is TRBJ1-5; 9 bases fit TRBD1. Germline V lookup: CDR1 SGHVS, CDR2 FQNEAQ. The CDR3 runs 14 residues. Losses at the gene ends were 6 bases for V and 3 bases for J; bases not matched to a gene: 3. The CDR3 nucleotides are TGTGCCAGCAGACGGACAGGGGACAATCAGCCCCAGCATTTT. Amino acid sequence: CASRRTGDNQPQHF.

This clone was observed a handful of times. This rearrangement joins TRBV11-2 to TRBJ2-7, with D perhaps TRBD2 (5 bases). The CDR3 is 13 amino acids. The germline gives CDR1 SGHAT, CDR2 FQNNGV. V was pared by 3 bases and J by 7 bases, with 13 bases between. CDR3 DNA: TGTGCCAGCAGCTTGCGCCAGTGGGAGGAGCAGTACTTC. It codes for CASSLRQWEEQYF.

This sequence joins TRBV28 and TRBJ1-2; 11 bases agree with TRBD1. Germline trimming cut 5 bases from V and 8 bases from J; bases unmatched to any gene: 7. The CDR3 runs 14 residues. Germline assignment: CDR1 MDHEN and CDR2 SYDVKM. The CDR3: CASSEPGQGGGYTF. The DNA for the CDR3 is TGTGCCAGCAGTGAACCGGGACAGGGGGGAGGCTACACCTTC.